The present T cell receptor beta chain was sequenced within a study of CD8 T cells in ankylosing spondylitis. General observations from the study: Some of the motif variants had earlier been found in reactive arthritis patients' fluid and blood.

TCRdb reanalysed the 5' RACE reads using MiXCR and keeps one entry per CDR3 protein. The sample records 50,000 or so distinct CDR3 sequences, about 7% being singletons. CDR1 and CDR2 from the germline V gene are MGHDK and SYGVNS. The CDR3 runs to 18 residues. The sample holds many counts of this clonotype. What it binds is unknown. A junction boundary mismatches the germline segment, possibly from a read error. This rearrangement joins TRBV25-1 to TRBJ2-1, with TRBD1 identical over 8 bases. The sample consisted of blood, either unsorted or a sorted T cell fraction (not recorded which). This receptor was taken from a female donor with ankylosing spondylitis or in good health (not recorded which). The CDR3 is CASSGQPSDRVSDNEQFF. The CDR3 DNA reads as TGTGCCAGCAGTGGCCAACCCTCGGACAGGGTCTCCGACAATGAGCAGTTCTTC.